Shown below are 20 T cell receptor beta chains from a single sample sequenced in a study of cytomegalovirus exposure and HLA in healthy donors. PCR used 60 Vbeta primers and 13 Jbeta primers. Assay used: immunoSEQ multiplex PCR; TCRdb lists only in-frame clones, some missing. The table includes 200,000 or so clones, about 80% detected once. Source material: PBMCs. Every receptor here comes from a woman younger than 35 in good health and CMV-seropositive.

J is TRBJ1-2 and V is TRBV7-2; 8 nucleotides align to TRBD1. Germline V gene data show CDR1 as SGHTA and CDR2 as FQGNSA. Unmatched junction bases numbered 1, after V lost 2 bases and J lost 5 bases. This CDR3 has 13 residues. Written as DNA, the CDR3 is TGTGCCAGCAGCTTAAGACAGGGGTATGGCTACACCTTC. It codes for CASSLRQGYGYTF.

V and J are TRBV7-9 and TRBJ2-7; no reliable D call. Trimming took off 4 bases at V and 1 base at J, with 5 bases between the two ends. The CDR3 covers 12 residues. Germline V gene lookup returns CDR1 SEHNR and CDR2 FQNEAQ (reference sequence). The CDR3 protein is CASSSSSYEQYF. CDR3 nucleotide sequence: TGTGCCAGCAGCTCCAGTTCCTACGAGCAGTACTTC.

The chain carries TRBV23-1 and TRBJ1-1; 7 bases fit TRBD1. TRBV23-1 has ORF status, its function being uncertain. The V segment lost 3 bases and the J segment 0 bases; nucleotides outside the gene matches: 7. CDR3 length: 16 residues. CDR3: CASSHRTGTLNTEAFF. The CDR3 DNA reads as TGCGCCAGCAGTCACCGGACAGGAACTTTGAACACTGAAGCTTTCTTT.

CDR3 in DNA: TGTGCCAGCAGCCAGGGGGTCAGGGGGAACACTGAAGCTTTCTTT. This codes for CASSQGVRGNTEAFF. The genes are TRBV6-5 and TRBJ1-1; 7 nucleotides match TRBD1. The V gene end was trimmed by 6 bases and the J gene end by 1 base; junction bases not matched to a gene: 8. Per the germline V gene, CDR1 is MNHEY and CDR2 is SVGAGI. CDR3 length: 15 amino acids.

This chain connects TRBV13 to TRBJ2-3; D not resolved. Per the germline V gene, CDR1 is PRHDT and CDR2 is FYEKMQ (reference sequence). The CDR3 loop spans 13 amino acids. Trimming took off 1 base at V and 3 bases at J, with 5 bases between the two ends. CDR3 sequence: CASSLERTDTQYF. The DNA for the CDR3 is TGTGCCAGCAGCTTAGAGAGGACAGATACGCAGTATTTT.

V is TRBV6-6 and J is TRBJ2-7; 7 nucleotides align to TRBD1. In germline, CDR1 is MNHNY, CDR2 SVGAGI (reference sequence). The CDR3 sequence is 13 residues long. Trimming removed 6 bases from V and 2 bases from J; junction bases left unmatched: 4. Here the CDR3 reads CASSDGQAYEQYF. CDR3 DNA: TGTGCCAGCAGCGACGGACAGGCCTACGAGCAGTACTTC.

The CDR3 DNA reads TGCGCCAGTCGAAGACTCGGGACAGAGGTCAAGTGGGAGCTGTTTTTT. It is translated as CASRRLGTEVKWELFF. V and J are TRBV5-1 and TRBJ2-2; TRBD1 matches at 7 bases. The V gene end was trimmed by 8 bases and the J gene end by 9 bases; junction bases not matched to a gene: 19. Germline V lookup: CDR1 SGHRS, CDR2 YFSETQ. The length of the CDR3 is 16 residues.

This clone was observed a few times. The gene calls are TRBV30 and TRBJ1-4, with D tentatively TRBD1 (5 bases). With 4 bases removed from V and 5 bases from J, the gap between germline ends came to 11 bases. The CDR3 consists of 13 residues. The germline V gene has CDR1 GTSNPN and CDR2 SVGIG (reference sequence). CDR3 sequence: CAWNTGVNEKLFF. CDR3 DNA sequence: TGTGCCTGGAATACGGGGGTAAATGAAAAACTGTTTTTT.

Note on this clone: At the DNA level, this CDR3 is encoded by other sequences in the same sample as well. Here the CDR3 reads CASSITGDRAYGYTF. The CDR3 DNA follows: TGTGCCAGCAGTATCACGGGGGATCGGGCCTATGGCTACACCTTC. This chain uses TRBV7-2 with TRBJ1-2, with D possibly being TRBD1 (5 bases). Germline V CDR1 and CDR2: SGHTA, FQGNSA. The CDR3 consists of 15 residues. V was trimmed by 6 bases and J by 4 bases, leaving 18 bases between them.

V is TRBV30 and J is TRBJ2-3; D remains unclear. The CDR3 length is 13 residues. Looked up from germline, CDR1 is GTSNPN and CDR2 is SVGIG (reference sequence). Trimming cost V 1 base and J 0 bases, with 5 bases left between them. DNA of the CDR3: TGTGCCTGGAGTGAATATAGCACAGATACGCAGTATTTT. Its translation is CAWSEYSTDTQYF.

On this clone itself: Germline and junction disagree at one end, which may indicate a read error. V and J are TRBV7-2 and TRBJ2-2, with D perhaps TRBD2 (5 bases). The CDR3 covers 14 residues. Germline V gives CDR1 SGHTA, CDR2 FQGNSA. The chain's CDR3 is CASSLVLVTGELLF. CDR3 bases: TGTGCCAGCAGCTTAGTACTTGTCACCGGGGAGCTGCTTTTT.

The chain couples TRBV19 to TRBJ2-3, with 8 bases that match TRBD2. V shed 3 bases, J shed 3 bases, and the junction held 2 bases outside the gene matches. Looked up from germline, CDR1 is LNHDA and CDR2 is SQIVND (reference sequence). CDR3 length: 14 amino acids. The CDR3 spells CASSIGGGTDTQYF. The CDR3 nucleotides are TGTGCCAGTAGTATTGGCGGGGGGACAGATACGCAGTATTTT.

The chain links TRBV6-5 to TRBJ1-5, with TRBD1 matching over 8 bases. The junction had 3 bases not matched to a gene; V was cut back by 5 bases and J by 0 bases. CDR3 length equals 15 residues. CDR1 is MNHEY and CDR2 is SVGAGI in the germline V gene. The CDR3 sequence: CASSLDRGSNQPQHF. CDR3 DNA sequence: TGTGCCAGCAGTCTTGACAGGGGTAGCAATCAGCCCCAGCATTTT.

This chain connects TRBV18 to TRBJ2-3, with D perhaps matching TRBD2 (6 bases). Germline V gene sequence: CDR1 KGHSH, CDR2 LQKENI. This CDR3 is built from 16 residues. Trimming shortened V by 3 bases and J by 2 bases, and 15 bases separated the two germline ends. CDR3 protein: CASSPIIGGSTDTQYF. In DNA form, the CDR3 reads TGTGCCAGCTCACCGATTATCGGGGGATCCACAGATACGCAGTATTTT.

In DNA, the CDR3 is TGTGCCAGCAGTGTACTAGCGGGGTTAGAGACCCAGTACTTC. This codes for CASSVLAGLETQYF. The V and J genes are TRBV6-1 and TRBJ2-5; 10 bases align to TRBD2. The CDR3 consists of 14 residues. V lost 4 bases to trimming and J lost 4 bases; unmatched junction nucleotides: 3. CDR1 MNHNS and CDR2 SASEGT come from the germline V gene.

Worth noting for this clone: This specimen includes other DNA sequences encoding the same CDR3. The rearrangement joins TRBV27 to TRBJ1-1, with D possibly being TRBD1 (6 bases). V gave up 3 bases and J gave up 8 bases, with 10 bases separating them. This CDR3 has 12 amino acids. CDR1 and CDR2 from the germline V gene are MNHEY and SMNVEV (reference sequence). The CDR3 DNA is TGTGCCAGCAGTTTGACAGGCGCCGAAGCTTTCTTT. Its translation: CASSLTGAEAFF.

The CDR3 DNA is TGTGCCAGCAGTTCGCTAGCGGGGGGGCCGACAGATACGCAGTATTTT. Translation gives CASSSLAGGPTDTQYF. The chain is built from TRBV5-6 and TRBJ2-3, with 12 bases matching TRBD2. Germline lookup yields CDR1 SGHDT and CDR2 YYEEEE. The CDR3 totals 16 residues. Unmatched junction bases numbered 7, after V lost 5 bases and J lost 3 bases.

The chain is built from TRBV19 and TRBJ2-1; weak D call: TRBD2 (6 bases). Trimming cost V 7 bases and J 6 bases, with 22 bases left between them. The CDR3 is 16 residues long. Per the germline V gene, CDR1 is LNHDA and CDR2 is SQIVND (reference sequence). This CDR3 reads CASMPTGILGGNEQFF. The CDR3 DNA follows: TGTGCCAGTATGCCTACTGGGATACTGGGGGGCAATGAGCAGTTCTTC.

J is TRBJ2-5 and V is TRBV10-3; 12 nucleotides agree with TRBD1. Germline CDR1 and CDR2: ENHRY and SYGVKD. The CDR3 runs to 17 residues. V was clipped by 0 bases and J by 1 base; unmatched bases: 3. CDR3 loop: CAISESRDRGLQETQYF. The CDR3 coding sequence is TGTGCCATCAGTGAGTCGCGGGACAGGGGGCTCCAAGAGACCCAGTACTTC.

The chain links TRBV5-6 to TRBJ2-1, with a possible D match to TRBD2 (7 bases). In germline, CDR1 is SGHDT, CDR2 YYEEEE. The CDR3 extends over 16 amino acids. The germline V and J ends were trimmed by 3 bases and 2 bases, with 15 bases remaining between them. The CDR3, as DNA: TGTGCCAGCAGCTCCGGCGGGGGCGCGGCCTACAATGAGCAGTTCTTC. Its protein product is CASSSGGGAAYNEQFF. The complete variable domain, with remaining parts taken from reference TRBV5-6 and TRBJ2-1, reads DAGVTQSPTHLIKTRGQQVTLRCSPKSGHDTVSWYQQALGQGPQFIFQYYEEEERQRGNFPDRFSGHQFPNYSSELNVNALLLGDSALYLCASSSGGGAAYNEQFFGPGTRLTVL.